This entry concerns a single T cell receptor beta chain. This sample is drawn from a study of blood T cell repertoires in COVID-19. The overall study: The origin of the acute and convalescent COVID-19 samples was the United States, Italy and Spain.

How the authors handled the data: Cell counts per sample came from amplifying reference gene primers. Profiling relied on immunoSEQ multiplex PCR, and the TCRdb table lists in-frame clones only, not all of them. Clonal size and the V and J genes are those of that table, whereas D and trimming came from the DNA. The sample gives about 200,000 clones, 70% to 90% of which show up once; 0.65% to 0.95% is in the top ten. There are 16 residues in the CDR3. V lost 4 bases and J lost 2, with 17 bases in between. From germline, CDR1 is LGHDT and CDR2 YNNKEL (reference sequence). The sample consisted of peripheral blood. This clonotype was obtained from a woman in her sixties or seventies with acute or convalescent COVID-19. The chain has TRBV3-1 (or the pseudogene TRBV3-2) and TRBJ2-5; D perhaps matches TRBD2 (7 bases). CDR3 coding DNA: TGTGCCAGCAGCCCCCGGAGGGGGGGAAGGCAAGAGACCCAGTACTTC. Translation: CASSPRRGGRQETQYF.